This TCR beta chain originates from a study of siplizumab effects on memory and regulatory T cells (dated by TCRdb to between 2017 and 2020). Turning to the overall study: The effect of the anti-CD2 antibody siplizumab on alloreactive T-cell subsets was examined in allogeneic mixed lymphocyte reactions constructed from human PBMCs. General findings and caveats noted by the study authors: Compared with memory T cells, unstimulated naive T cells appeared more diverse, and naive cells seemed to make a substantial contribution to the alloresponse. Of the alloreactive CD4+ clones that could be mapped, the Treg-derived share averaged approximately 69% with siplizumab compared with approximately 25% in control reactions. Siplizumab significantly reduced the cumulative frequency of alloreactive sequences traceable to unstimulated CD4+ memory T cells. Whether proliferating Tregs from siplizumab cultures were suppressive was not functionally confirmed. For roughly 75-95% of proliferating CD4+ or CD8+ clones, no naive or memory phenotype could be assigned. Because sequences at frequencies below about 10^-5 were poorly captured, only a minor fraction of alloreactive clones could be mapped back to unstimulated subsets.

CDR1 and CDR2 are drawn from the germline V gene: MGHDK, SYGVNS. V is cut back by 7 bases and J by 1 base, with 8 bases in the junction unmatched. Including cysteine and phenylalanine, the CDR3 has 16 amino acids. Here the CDR3 DNA is all that survives: 48 bases in frame from base 1. With respect to this clone: Its antigen remains unidentified. No much larger clone exists at a distance of one base, and base qualities are not known.

Library construction relied on the immunoSEQ multiplex PCR assay. Approximately 100,000 TCR templates per sample were assayed on the deep sequencing platform. Genomic DNA extracted from sorted T cells was used for TCRbeta CDR3 sequencing. The source study handled its data this way. Clonal analysis of TCRbeta CDR3 data was done in the R programming language. Comparing unstimulated samples against CFSE-low samples taken after the reaction was how alloreactive CD4+ and CD8+ clones were defined. Regulatory or non-regulatory origin was assigned to alloreactive CD4+ clones by matching of sequences to sorted unstimulated Treg and non-Treg repertoires. TCRdb obtained this table from immuneACCESS and retained in-frame rearrangements with V and J assigned. These tables miss some clones; where compared with another copy, unresolved V genes account for less than half of the shortfall, and the remainder is unexplained. V and J calls and clone size are as listed in that table; D and trimming were resolved from the DNA. The sample contains roughly 100,000 clones, about nine tenths of them found a single time. The ten largest account for around 12% of the sample.

Sorted unstimulated T cells and proliferating T cells recovered from mixed lymphocyte reactions were subjected to TCRbeta CDR3 sequencing. Fresh whole blood from around 11 HLA-typed healthy donors was used to isolate PBMCs. Unstimulated CD4+ non-regulatory T cells were FACS-sorted to map the origin of alloreactive clones. This TCR derives from a human donor in good health. The receptor chain draws on TRBV25-1 and TRBJ2-3, with 10 bases aligning to TRBD2. The sequencing input was non-Treg CD4+ T cells sorted from blood. Per the publication, the cell subset or site label means: FACS-sorted unstimulated CD4+ non-regulatory T cells. CDR3 region: CASTPAGTSGTDTQYF. The nucleotide sequence reads as follows: TGTGCCAGCACCCCAGCTGGGACTAGCGGCACAGATACGCAGTATTTT.